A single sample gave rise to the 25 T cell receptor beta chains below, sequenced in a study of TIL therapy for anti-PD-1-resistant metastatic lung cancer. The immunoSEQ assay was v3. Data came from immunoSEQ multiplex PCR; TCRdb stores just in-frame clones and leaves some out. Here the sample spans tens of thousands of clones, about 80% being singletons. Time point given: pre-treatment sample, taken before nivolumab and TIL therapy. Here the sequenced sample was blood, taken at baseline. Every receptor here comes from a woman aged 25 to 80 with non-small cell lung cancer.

CDR3 DNA sequence: TGTGCCAGCAGGGGGACAGGGGGCAACTACGAGCAGTACTTC. Amino acids: CASRGTGGNYEQYF. The genes are TRBV28 and TRBJ2-7; 12 nucleotides align to TRBD1. The V and J ends lost 6 bases and 3 bases, in that order; junction bases with no gene match: 3. Germline V CDR1 and CDR2: MDHEN, SYDVKM. There are 14 residues in the CDR3.

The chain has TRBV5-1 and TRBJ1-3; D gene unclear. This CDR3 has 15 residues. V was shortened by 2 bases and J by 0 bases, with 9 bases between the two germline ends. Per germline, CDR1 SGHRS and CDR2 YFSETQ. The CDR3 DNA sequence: TGCGCCAGCAGCTTAACCTGGAGCTCTGGAAACACCATATATTTT. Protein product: CASSLTWSSGNTIYF. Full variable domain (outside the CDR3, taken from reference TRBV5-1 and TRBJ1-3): KAGVTQTPRYLIKTRGQQVTLSCSPISGHRSVSWYQQTPGQGLQFLFEYFSETQRNKGNFPGRFSGRQFSNSRSEMNVSTLELGDSALYLCASSLTWSSGNTIYFGEGSWLTVV.

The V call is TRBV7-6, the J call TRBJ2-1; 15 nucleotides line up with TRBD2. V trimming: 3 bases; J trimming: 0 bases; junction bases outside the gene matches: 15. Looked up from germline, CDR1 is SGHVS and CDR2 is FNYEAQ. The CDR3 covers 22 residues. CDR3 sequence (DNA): TGTGCCAGCAGCTTGTACTACGCGGGACTAGCGGGGGGAGGCCTCTCCTACAATGAGCAGTTCTTC. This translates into CASSLYYAGLAGGGLSYNEQFF.

The CDR3 nucleotides are TGCGCCAGCAGCACCTTAGCGGGGAGCACAGATACGCAGTATTTT. It specifies CASSTLAGSTDTQYF. The chain has TRBV5-1 and TRBJ2-3, with TRBD2 matching 8 bases. The CDR3 covers 15 residues. The trim removed 4 bases at V and 0 bases at J, leaving 4 bases unmatched. CDR1 and CDR2 from the germline V gene are SGHRS and YFSETQ.

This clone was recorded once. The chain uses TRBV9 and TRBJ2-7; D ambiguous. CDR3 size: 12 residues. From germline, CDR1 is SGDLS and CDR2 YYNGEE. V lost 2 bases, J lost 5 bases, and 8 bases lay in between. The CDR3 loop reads CASSVSGHEQYF. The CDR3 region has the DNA TGTGCCAGCAGCGTGTCGGGCCACGAGCAGTACTTC. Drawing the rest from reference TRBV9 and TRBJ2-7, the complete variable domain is DSGVTQTPKHLITATGQRVTLRCSPRSGDLSVYWYQQSLDQGLQFLIQYYNGEERAKGNILERFSAQQFPDLHSELNLSSLELGDSALYFCASSVSGHEQYFGPGTRLTVT.

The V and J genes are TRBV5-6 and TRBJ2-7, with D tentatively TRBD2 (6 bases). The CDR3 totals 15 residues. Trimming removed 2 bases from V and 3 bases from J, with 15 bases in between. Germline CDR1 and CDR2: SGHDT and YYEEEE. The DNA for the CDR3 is TGTGCCAGCAGCTTTAGGAGGGGCCCCGACTACGAGCAGTACTTC. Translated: CASSFRRGPDYEQYF.

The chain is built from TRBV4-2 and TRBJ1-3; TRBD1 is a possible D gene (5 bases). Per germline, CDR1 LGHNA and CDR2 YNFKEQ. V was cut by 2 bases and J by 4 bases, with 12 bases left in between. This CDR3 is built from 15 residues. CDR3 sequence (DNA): TGTGCCAGCAGCCAAACCTCAGGGCAAGGAAACACCATATATTTT. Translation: CASSQTSGQGNTIYF.

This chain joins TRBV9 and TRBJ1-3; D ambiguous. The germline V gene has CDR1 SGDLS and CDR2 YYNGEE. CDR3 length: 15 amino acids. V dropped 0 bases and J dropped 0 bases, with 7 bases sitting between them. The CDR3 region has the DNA TGTGCCAGCAGCGTAGGGTCGAGCTCTGGAAACACCATATATTTT. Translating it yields CASSVGSSSGNTIYF.

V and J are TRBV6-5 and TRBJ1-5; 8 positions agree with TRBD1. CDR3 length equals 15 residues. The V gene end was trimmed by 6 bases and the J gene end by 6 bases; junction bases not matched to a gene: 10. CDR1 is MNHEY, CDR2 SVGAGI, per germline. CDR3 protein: CASRTGQGGGQPQHF. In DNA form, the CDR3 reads TGTGCCAGCAGGACAGGACAGGGAGGTGGTCAGCCCCAGCATTTT.

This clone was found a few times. CDR3 DNA: TGTGCCAGCAGTCTCGTGAACACTGAAGCTTTCTTT. This encodes CASSLVNTEAFF. The gene calls are TRBV28 and TRBJ1-1; unclear D gene. Trimming left V 5 bases short and J 0 bases short, with 4 bases between. The CDR3 has 12 amino acids. The V gene's germline CDR1 is MDHEN and CDR2 SYDVKM.

The CDR3 reads CASSQGRAGGETQYF. For the CDR3, the DNA is TGTGCCAGCAGCCAAGGGCGAGCGGGAGGAGAGACCCAGTACTTC. J is TRBJ2-5 and V is TRBV4-2; 9 bases agree with TRBD2. The CDR3 is 15 residues long. Germline loops: CDR1 LGHNA, CDR2 YNFKEQ. With 1 base clipped from V and 4 bases from J, the junction kept 4 bases outside the gene matches.

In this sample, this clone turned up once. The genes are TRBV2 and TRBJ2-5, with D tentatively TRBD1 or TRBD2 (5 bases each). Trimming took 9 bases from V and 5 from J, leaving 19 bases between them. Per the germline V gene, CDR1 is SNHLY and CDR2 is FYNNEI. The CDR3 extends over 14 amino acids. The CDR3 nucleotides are TGTGCCAGTGGGACGGGGCTTCTTCCGGAGACCCAGTACTTC. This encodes CASGTGLLPETQYF.

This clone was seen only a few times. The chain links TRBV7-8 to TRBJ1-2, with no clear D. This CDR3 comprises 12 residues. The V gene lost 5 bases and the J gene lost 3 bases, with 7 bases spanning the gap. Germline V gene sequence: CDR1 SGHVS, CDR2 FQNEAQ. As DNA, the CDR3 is TGTGCCAGCAGCACAGATGACTATGGCTACACCTTC. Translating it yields CASSTDDYGYTF.

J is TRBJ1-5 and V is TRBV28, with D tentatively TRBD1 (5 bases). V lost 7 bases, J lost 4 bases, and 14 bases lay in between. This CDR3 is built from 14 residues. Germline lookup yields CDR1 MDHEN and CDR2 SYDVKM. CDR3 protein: CASNPGPTNQPQHF. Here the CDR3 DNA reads TGTGCCAGCAATCCGGGACCTACAAATCAGCCCCAGCATTTT.

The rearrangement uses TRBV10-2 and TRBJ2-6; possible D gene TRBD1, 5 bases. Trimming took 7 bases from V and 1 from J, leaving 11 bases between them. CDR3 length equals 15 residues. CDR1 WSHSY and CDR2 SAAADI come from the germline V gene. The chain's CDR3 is CASTRGPSGANVLTF. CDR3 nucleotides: TGCGCCAGCACTAGGGGCCCGTCTGGGGCCAACGTCCTGACTTTC.

This CDR3 reads CASSPPPVPSEQFF. The CDR3 DNA sequence: TGTGCCAGCTCACCACCACCGGTACCCTCTGAGCAGTTCTTC. The genes are TRBV18 and TRBJ2-1; D uncertain. V lost 0 bases, J lost 9 bases, and 12 bases lay in between. The CDR3 sequence is 14 residues long. The V gene's germline CDR1 is KGHSH and CDR2 LQKENI.

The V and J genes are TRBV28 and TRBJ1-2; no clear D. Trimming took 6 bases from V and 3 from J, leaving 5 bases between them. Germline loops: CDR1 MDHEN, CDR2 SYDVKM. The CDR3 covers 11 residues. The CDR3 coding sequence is TGTGCCAGCAGCCCAGACTATGGCTACACCTTC. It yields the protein CASSPDYGYTF.

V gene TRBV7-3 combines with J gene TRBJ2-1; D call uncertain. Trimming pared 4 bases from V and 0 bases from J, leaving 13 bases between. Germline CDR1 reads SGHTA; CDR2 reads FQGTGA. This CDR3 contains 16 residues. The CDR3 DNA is TGTGCCAGCAGCTCTCCGACCTGGAACTCCTACAATGAGCAGTTCTTC. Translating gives CASSSPTWNSYNEQFF.

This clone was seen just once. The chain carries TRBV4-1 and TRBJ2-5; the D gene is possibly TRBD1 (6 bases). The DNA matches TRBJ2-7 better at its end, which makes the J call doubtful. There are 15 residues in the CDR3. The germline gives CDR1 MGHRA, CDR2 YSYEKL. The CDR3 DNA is TGCGCCAGCAGCCCAGGACTCACAGGGATAGACGAGCAGTACTTC. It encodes CASSPGLTGIDEQYF.

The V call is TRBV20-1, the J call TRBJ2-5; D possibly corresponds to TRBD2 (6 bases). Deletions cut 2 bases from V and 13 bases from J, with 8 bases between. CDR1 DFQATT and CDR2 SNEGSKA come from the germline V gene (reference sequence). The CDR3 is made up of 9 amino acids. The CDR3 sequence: CSARWRGYF. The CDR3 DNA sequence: TGCAGTGCTAGATGGAGGGGGTACTTC.

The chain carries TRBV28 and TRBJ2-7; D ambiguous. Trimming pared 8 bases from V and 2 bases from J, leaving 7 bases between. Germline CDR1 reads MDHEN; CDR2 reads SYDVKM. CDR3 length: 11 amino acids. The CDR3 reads CASLGAYEQYF. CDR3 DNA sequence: TGTGCCAGCCTAGGAGCCTACGAGCAGTACTTC.

The DNA of the CDR3 is TGTGCCAGTAGTACCGGGACTAGCGTCTTCTACGAGCAGTACTTC. Translation gives CASSTGTSVFYEQYF. The V call is TRBV19, the J call TRBJ2-5, with 10 bases matching TRBD2. The J call is in doubt because the DNA end fits TRBJ2-7 better. The CDR3 length is 15 residues. The germline V gene has CDR1 LNHDA and CDR2 SQIVND (reference sequence).

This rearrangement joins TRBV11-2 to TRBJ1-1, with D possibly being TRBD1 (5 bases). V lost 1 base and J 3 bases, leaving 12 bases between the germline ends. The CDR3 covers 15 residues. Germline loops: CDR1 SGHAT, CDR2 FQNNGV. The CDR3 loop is CASSLVTGGDTEAFF. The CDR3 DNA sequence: TGTGCCAGCAGCTTAGTAACGGGAGGGGACACTGAAGCTTTCTTT.

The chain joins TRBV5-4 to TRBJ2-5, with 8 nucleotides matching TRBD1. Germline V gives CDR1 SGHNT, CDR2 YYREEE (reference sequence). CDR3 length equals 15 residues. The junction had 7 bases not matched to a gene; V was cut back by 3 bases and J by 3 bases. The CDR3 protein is CASSSLDRAEETQYF. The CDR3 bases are TGTGCCAGCAGCTCCCTGGACAGGGCGGAAGAGACCCAGTACTTC.

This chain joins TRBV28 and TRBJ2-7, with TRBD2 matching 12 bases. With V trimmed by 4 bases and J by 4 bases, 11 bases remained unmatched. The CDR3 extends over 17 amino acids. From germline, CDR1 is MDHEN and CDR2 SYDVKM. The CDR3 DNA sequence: TGTGCCAGCAGTTACATACTAGCGGGAGGAGGAAAGTACGAGCAGTACTTC. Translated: CASSYILAGGGKYEQYF.